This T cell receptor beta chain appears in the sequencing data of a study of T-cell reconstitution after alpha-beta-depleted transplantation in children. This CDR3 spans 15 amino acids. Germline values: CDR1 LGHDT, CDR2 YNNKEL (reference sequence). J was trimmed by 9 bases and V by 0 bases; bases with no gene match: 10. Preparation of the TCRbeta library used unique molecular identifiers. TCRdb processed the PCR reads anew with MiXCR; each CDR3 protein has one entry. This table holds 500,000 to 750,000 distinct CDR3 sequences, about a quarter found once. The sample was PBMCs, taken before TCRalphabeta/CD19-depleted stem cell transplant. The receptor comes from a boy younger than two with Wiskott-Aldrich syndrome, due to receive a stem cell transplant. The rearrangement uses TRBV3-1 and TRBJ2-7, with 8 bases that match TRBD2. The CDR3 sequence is CASSQDLIGLAVQYF. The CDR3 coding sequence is TGTGCCAGCAGCCAAGATTTGATTGGACTAGCTGTGCAGTACTTC.